A selection of T cell receptor beta chains follows, all from one sample in a study of shared clonotypes between healthy human individuals. Some clones are missing from TCRdb's copy, which holds only in-frame ones; the method was immunoSEQ multiplex PCR. The sample yields 190,000 or so clones, 65% to 80% seen once. The material sequenced was memory CD4+ T cells sorted from blood. The origin of the receptors is a man aged 30 to 39 in good health. The CDR3 runs from the conserved cysteine through the conserved F or W. The D gene is left open where the match is weak. Size values are once, few and many counts, or a class for expanded clones, and some rows have none.

d_call,clone_size,j_call,v_call,cdr3_length,cdr3_aa,cdr3_nt
TRBD2,once,TRBJ2-7,TRBV9,14,CASSVRTSPDEQYF,TGTGCCAGCAGCGTCCGGACTAGCCCAGACGAGCAGTACTTC
TRBD2,NA,TRBJ2-1,TRBV12-5,18,CASGLVLGGTSDYNEQFF,TGTGCTAGTGGTTTGGTACTCGGCGGGACTAGCGATTACAATGAGCAGTTCTTC
NA,NA,TRBJ2-1,TRBV7-2,15,CASSPRTNSYNEQFF,TGTGCCAGCAGCCCTCGTACCAACTCCTACAATGAGCAGTTCTTC
NA,NA,TRBJ1-5,TRBV6-6,14,CASSPGVWGQPQHF,TGTGCCAGCAGCCCCGGGGTCTGGGGACAGCCCCAGCATTTT
NA,NA,TRBJ2-1,TRBV29-1,13,CTVKTESYNEQFF,TGCACCGTGAAAACGGAATCCTACAATGAGCAGTTCTTC
NA,NA,TRBJ1-1,TRBV27,14,CASSFRPTNTEAFF,TGTGCCAGCAGTTTTCGCCCTACGAACACTGAAGCTTTCTTT
NA,NA,TRBJ2-3,TRBV5-8,17,CASSLGRRPGATDTQYF,TGTGCCAGCAGCTTGGGGAGGAGGCCGGGAGCAACAGATACGCAGTATTTT
NA,few,TRBJ2-1,TRBV4-2,16,CASSQVVGEFYNEQFF,TGTGCCAGCAGCCAAGTAGTCGGTGAGTTCTACAATGAGCAGTTCTTC
TRBD2,NA,TRBJ2-4,TRBV19,16,CASSSAPGLAQNIQYF,TGTGCCAGTAGTTCCGCCCCGGGACTAGCTCAAAACATTCAGTACTTC
TRBD2,NA,TRBJ2-3,TRBV7-2,19,CASSLGLLAGVWGGDTQYF,TGTGCCAGCAGCTTAGGGTTGCTAGCGGGAGTGTGGGGGGGGGATACGCAGTATTTT
NA,once,TRBJ2-1,TRBV5-6,16,CASSLSDVGSYNEQFF,TGTGCCAGCAGCTTGTCTGACGTTGGCTCCTACAATGAGCAGTTCTTC
TRBD2,NA,TRBJ2-1,TRBV29-1,14,CSVGGGGSYNEQFF,TGCAGCGTGGGGGGCGGGGGGTCCTACAATGAGCAGTTCTTC
NA,NA,TRBJ2-1,TRBV4-3,15,CASSQVPGRYNEQFF,TGCGCCAGCAGCCAAGTCCCCGGACGGTACAATGAGCAGTTCTTC
NA,few,TRBJ2-5,TRBV7-9,13,CASSLRGGETQYF,TGTGCCAGCAGCTTACGGGGAGGAGAGACCCAGTACTTC
TRBD2,NA,TRBJ2-7,TRBV2,14,CASAVTAGDYEQYF,TGTGCCAGCGCCGTGACAGCGGGGGACTACGAGCAGTACTTC
TRBD2,once,TRBJ2-5,TRBV18,16,CASSLRLGGGQETQYF,TGTGCCAGCTCACTCCGCCTGGGCGGGGGCCAAGAGACCCAGTACTTC
NA,NA,TRBJ2-7,TRBV18,11,CASSLGVEVYF,TGTGCCAGCTCCCTTGGGGTAGAGGTGTACTTC
NA,few,TRBJ2-7,TRBV7-2,15,CASSLQWATSYEQYF,TGTGCCAGCAGCTTACAGTGGGCCACCTCCTACGAGCAGTACTTC
TRBD1,NA,TRBJ2-2,TRBV6-1,15,CASSEPDRDTGELFF,TGTGCCAGCAGTGAGCCGGACAGGGACACCGGGGAGCTGTTTTTT
NA,few,TRBJ2-3,TRBV7-3,14,CASRFGVESDTQYF,TGTGCCAGCAGGTTTGGAGTCGAATCAGATACGCAGTATTTT
NA,NA,TRBJ1-5,TRBV5-1,18,CASSLDPMTPGVVQPQHF,TGCGCCAGCAGCTTGGACCCGATGACGCCGGGTGTCGTTCAGCCCCAGCATTTT
NA,NA,TRBJ2-3,TRBV5-1,15,CASSPEGPPADTQYF,TGCGCCAGCAGCCCCGAGGGGCCGCCCGCCGATACGCAGTATTTT
NA,NA,TRBJ2-3,TRBV7-3,15,CASTPNGDAADTQYF,TGTGCCAGCACCCCAAACGGGGACGCGGCAGATACGCAGTATTTT
NA,few,TRBJ1-1,TRBV4-3,15,CASSQDGTRNTEAFF,TGCGCCAGCAGCCAAGATGGGACACGAAACACTGAAGCTTTCTTT
TRBD1,NA,TRBJ1-5,TRBV28,16,CASSPGGRGGNQPQHF,TGTGCCAGCAGTCCAGGTGGCAGGGGGGGCAATCAGCCCCAGCATTTT
TRBD2,NA,TRBJ2-1,TRBV6-1,19,CASSEGFWTSGRVGHEQFF,TGTGCCAGCAGTGAAGGCTTCTGGACTAGCGGGAGGGTCGGACATGAGCAGTTCTTC
TRBD1,NA,TRBJ2-2,TRBV10-3,17,CAISVLDTGAGTGELFF,TGTGCCATCAGTGTTTTGGATACAGGGGCGGGCACCGGGGAGCTGTTTTTT
NA,once,TRBJ2-3,TRBV5-1,14,CASSPGGGPDTQYF,TGCGCCAGCAGCCCTGGTGGGGGGCCAGATACGCAGTATTTT
NA,many,TRBJ2-3,TRBV5-1,13,CASSFGTGDTQYF,TGCGCCAGCAGCTTCGGAACGGGGGATACGCAGTATTTT
NA,NA,TRBJ2-7,TRBV7-3,13,CASSRGTDYEQYF,TGTGCCAGCAGCCGCGGGACAGATTACGAGCAGTACTTC
NA,NA,TRBJ2-6,TRBV13,15,CASSLWDAGANVLTF,TGTGCCAGCAGCTTGTGGGATGCTGGGGCCAACGTCCTGACTTTC
NA,NA,TRBJ2-5,TRBV5-4,13,CASSLDSSGTQYF,TGTGCCAGCAGCTTGGATAGTTCGGGGACCCAGTACTTC
TRBD1,NA,TRBJ2-3,TRBV10-2,15,CASSEYGGQADTQYF,TGCGCCAGCAGTGAGTATGGGGGACAGGCAGATACGCAGTATTTT
NA,NA,TRBJ2-5,TRBV5-1,15,CASSLAGQSQETQYF,TGCGCCAGCAGCTTGGCCGGGCAGAGCCAAGAGACCCAGTACTTC
NA,NA,TRBJ1-2,TRBV18,13,CASSPSQGPGYTF,TGTGCCAGCTCACCAAGCCAGGGACCGGGCTACACCTTC
TRBD1,once,TRBJ1-3,TRBV5-6,16,CASSSRQKGARNTIYF,TGTGCCAGCAGCTCGCGCCAAAAGGGGGCGCGGAACACCATATATTTT
NA,NA,TRBJ1-2,TRBV5-5,15,CASSSYTGTVYGYTF,TGTGCCAGCAGCTCTTACACCGGGACTGTTTATGGCTACACCTTC
NA,NA,TRBJ1-1,TRBV4-3,16,CASSQYPGTVNTEAFF,TGCGCCAGCAGCCAGTACCCAGGGACGGTGAACACTGAAGCTTTCTTT
TRBD1,NA,TRBJ2-2,TRBV27,15,CASSIRDRSTGELFF,TGTGCCAGCAGTATAAGGGACAGGAGCACCGGGGAGCTGTTTTTT
NA,NA,TRBJ1-2,TRBV11-2,13,CASSLLTNYGYTF,TGTGCCAGCAGCTTATTAACTAACTATGGCTACACCTTC
TRBD1,NA,TRBJ1-5,TRBV6-1,13,CAGAQGLLQPQHF,TGTGCCGGAGCACAGGGGCTATTGCAGCCCCAGCATTTT
NA,NA,TRBJ2-7,TRBV5-5,13,CASRGLNLYEQYF,TGTGCCAGCAGGGGACTGAACCTATACGAGCAGTACTTC
TRBD1,NA,TRBJ1-4,TRBV5-8,15,CASSIDRGLDEKLFF,TGTGCCAGCAGCATTGACAGGGGGCTTGATGAAAAACTGTTTTTT
TRBD1,NA,TRBJ2-7,TRBV4-1,16,CASSRTLNRGGREQYF,TGCGCCAGCAGCCGAACGTTAAACAGGGGCGGACGCGAGCAGTACTTC
NA,NA,TRBJ2-7,TRBV28,13,CASSPTVAYEQYF,TGTGCCAGCAGCCCCACGGTGGCCTACGAGCAGTACTTC
NA,NA,TRBJ2-5,TRBV7-7,16,CASSYSVGGHGETQYF,TGTGCCAGCAGCTATTCGGTCGGGGGGCACGGGGAGACCCAGTACTTC
NA,few,TRBJ2-1,TRBV28,13,CASRRGTYNEQFF,TGTGCCAGCAGGAGGGGGACCTACAATGAGCAGTTCTTC
NA,NA,TRBJ1-3,TRBV14,17,CASSQVDQHGAGNTIYF,TGTGCCAGCAGCCAAGTTGATCAGCACGGGGCTGGAAACACCATATATTTT
TRBD2,few,TRBJ2-3,TRBV5-1,15,CASSPVGTSGDTQYF,TGCGCCAGCAGCCCGGTCGGGACTAGCGGAGATACGCAGTATTTT